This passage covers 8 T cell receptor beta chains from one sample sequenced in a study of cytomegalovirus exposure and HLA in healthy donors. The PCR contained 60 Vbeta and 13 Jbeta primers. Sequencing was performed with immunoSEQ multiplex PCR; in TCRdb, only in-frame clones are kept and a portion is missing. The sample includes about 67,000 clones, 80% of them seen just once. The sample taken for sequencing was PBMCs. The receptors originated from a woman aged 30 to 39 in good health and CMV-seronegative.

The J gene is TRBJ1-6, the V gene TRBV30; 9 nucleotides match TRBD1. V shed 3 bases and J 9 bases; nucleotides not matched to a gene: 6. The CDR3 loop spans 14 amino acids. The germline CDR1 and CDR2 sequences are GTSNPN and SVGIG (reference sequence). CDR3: CAWSIRTGASPLHF. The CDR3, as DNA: TGTGCCTGGAGCATCAGGACAGGGGCTTCACCCCTCCACTTT.

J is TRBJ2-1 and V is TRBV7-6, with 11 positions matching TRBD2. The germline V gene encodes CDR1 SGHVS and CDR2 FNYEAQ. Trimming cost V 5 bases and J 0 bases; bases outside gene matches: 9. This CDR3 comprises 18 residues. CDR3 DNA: TGTGCCAGCAGCGCGGTCCTAGCGGGAGGCCTCTCCTACAATGAGCAGTTCTTC. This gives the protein CASSAVLAGGLSYNEQFF.

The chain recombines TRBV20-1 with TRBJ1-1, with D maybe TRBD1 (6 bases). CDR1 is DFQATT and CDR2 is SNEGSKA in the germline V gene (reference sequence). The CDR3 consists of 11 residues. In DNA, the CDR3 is TGCAGCTCCCCCAGGGGCGCTGAAGCTTTCTTT. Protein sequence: CSSPRGAEAFF.

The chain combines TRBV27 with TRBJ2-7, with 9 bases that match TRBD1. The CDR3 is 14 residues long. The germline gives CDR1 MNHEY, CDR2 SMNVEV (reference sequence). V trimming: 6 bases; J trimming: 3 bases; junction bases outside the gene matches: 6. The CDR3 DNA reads TGTGCCAGCAGACCCGGGACAGGGCTCTACGAGCAGTACTTC. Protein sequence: CASRPGTGLYEQYF.

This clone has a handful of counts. The CDR3 here is CASSFLSGAGEKLFF. CDR3 DNA sequence: TGTGCCAGCAGCTTCCTTTCAGGGGCTGGCGAAAAACTGTTTTTT. V gene TRBV7-8 combines with J gene TRBJ1-4; TRBD1 might be the D (6 bases). Per the germline V gene, CDR1 is SGHVS and CDR2 is FQNEAQ. Trimming shortened V by 3 bases and J by 8 bases, and 16 bases separated the two germline ends. The CDR3 is made up of 15 amino acids.

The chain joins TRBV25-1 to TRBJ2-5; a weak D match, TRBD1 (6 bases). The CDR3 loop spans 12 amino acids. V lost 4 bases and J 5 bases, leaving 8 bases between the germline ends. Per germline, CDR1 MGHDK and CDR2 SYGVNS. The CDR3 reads CASSVGAETQYF. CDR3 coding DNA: TGTGCCAGCAGTGTGGGGGCCGAGACCCAGTACTTC.

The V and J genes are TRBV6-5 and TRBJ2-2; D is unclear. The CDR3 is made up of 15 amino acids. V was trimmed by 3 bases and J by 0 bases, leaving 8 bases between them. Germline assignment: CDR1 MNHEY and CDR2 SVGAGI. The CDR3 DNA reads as TGTGCCAGCAGTTATGGCGGTTCGAACACCGGGGAGCTGTTTTTT. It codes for CASSYGGSNTGELFF.

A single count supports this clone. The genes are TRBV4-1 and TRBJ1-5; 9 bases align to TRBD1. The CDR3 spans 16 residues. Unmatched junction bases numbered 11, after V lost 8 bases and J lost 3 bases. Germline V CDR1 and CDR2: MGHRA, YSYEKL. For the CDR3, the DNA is TGCGCCAGCTCCCAGGGACAGGGAAACGTCAATCAGCCCCAGCATTTT. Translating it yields CASSQGQGNVNQPQHF.